The sequence of this T cell receptor beta chain was determined in a study of control samples from healthy donors and cancer patients (dated by TCRdb to about 2020). Remarks on this clone: It has no known antigen specificity. Base qualities are not at hand, and no much larger clone is one base apart.

Receptor libraries were prepared by the immunoSEQ multiplex PCR assay. TCRdb stores this immuneACCESS table with in-frame sequences only. Part of the clones is absent; in the studies checked, under half of the shortfall reflects unresolved V genes, and no reason is known for the rest. For this sample the table gives 80,000 or so clones, of which roughly 94% were detected only once. Over 5% of the sample is taken by the ten largest. Sequencing was performed on blood. The receptor comes from a woman between 40 and 55 years old in good health.

The DNA sequence follows: TGCAGCGTTGAAGCCCAACAGAACACCGGGGAGCTGTTTTTT. The encoded protein is CSVEAQQNTGELFF. The sequence joins TRBV29-1 to TRBJ2-2; there is no confident call for the D gene. V is pared back by 1 base and J by 1 base, with 7 bases lying between the germline termini. The CDR3 sequence holds 14 residues, the cysteine and phenylalanine included. The entry retains the CDR3 DNA only, 42 bases that are in frame from base 1. Per the germline V gene, SQVTM is the CDR1 and ANQGSEA is the CDR2.